The sequence of this T cell receptor (beta chain) was determined in a study of cytomegalovirus exposure and HLA in healthy donors. The study's findings and limits: Another analysis was done later, and it associated fewer than 20,000 TCR beta sequences with HLA alleles at 0.05 false discovery rate. As a later analysis showed, a missense DCLRE1C variant was linked to trimming of TCR beta V- and J-genes. A later analysis found common viral pathogens apparently linked to several of the most significant clusters. Cytomegalovirus association was listed for under 200 TCR beta chains.

Turning to this clone: Its antigen is as yet unknown.

CDR1 and CDR2 (germline): MNHNY, SVGAGI (reference sequence). This CDR3 comprises 14 residues. V trimming: 4 bases; J trimming: 4 bases; junction bases outside the gene matches: 6. PCR amplification relied on 60 Vbeta primers (plus 13 Jbeta primers). Only in-frame clones appear in the TCRdb table, and some are missing; sequencing was by immunoSEQ multiplex PCR. This sample has approximately 190,000 clones, with approximately 79% found just once. This chain connects TRBV6-6 to TRBJ1-1; 7 bases line up with TRBD1. Sequencing was performed on PBMCs. The TCR sequence derives from a man aged 35-49 years in good health and CMV-seropositive. CDR3 sequence reads: CASSSGGSGTEAFF. DNA of the CDR3: TGTGCCAGCAGTTCAGGGGGGTCGGGCACTGAAGCTTTCTTT.